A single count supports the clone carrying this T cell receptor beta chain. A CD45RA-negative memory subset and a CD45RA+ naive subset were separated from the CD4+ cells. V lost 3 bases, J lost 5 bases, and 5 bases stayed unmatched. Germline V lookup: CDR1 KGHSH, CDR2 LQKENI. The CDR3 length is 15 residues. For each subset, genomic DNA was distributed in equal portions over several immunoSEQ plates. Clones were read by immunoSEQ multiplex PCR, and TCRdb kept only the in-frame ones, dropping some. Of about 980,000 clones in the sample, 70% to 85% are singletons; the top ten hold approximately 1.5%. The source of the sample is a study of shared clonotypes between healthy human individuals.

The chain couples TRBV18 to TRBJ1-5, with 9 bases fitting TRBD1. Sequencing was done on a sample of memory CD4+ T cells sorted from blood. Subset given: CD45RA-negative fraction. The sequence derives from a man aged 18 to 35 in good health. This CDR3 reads CASSPTGGNYQPQHF. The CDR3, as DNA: TGTGCCAGCTCACCGACAGGGGGTAACTATCAGCCCCAGCATTTT.